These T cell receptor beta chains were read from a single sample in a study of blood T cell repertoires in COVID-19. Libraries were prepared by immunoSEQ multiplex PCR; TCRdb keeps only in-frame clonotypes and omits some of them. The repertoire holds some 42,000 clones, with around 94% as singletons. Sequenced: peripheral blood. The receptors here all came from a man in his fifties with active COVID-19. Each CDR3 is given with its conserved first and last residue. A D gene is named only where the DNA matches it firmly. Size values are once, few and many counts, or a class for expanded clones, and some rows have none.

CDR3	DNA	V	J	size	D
CASSVDSPLSYNEQFF	TGTGCCAGCAGCGTGGACAGTCCTTTATCCTACAATGAGCAGTTCTTC	TRBV5-4	TRBJ2-1	.	.
CASSSTGSYYGYTF	TGTGCCAGCAGCTCGACAGGTTCCTACTATGGCTACACCTTC	TRBV11-2	TRBJ1-2	.	.
CASSVELAGANTGELFF	TGTGCCAGCAGCGTAGAACTAGCGGGAGCAAACACCGGGGAGCTGTTTTTT	TRBV9	TRBJ2-2	.	TRBD2
CASSSQRESHNEQFF	TGTGCCAGCAGTTCCCAGCGGGAGAGCCACAATGAGCAGTTCTTC	TRBV27	TRBJ2-1	.	TRBD2
CASSPRWEGGELFF	TGTGCCAGCAGTCCCCGGTGGGAGGGCGGGGAGCTGTTTTTT	TRBV28	TRBJ2-2	.	TRBD2
CASSWGTSGRGAKNIQYF	TGCGCCAGCAGCTGGGGGACTAGCGGGAGAGGAGCCAAAAACATTCAGTACTTC	TRBV5-1	TRBJ2-4	.	TRBD2
CASSQGRGGQPQHF	TGTGCCAGCAGCCAAGGTAGGGGTGGGCAGCCCCAGCATTTT	TRBV3-1/TRBV3-2	TRBJ1-5	.	.
CASSEALLNRGNQPQHF	TGTGCCAGCAGTGAAGCGCTTCTGAACAGGGGCAATCAGCCCCAGCATTTT	TRBV2	TRBJ1-5	.	.
CASSVGEGGEPLHF	TGTGCCAGCAGCGTAGGAGAAGGCGGAGAACCCCTCCACTTT	TRBV9	TRBJ1-6	.	.
CASSPRGVNTEAFF	TGTGCCAGCAGTCCCCGGGGAGTGAACACTGAAGCTTTCTTT	TRBV28	TRBJ1-1	.	.
CASSLVQGHNSPLHF	TGCGCCAGCAGCCTGGTGCAGGGTCATAATTCACCCCTCCACTTT	TRBV5-1	TRBJ1-6	.	.
CASRIPRDSDYGYTF	TGTGCCAGCAGAATCCCCCGGGACAGCGACTATGGCTACACCTTC	TRBV6-5	TRBJ1-2	once	TRBD1
CASSFYAGTKNQPQHF	TGTGCCAGCAGTTTTTACGCCGGGACAAAGAATCAGCCCCAGCATTTT	TRBV28	TRBJ1-5	once	.
CASSTGSRETQYF	TGCGCCAGCAGCACAGGGTCCCGAGAGACCCAGTACTTC	TRBV5-1	TRBJ2-5	.	.
CASSSRDTLNTEAFF	TGTGCCAGCAGTTCCCGGGACACCTTAAACACTGAAGCTTTCTTT	TRBV28	TRBJ1-1	.	.
CASSVGEGSYNEQFF	TGTGCCAGCAGCGTAGGAGAGGGATCCTACAATGAGCAGTTCTTC	TRBV9	TRBJ2-1	.	.
CASSLLRPGAHNEQFF	TGTGCCAGCAGTTTACTAAGACCGGGAGCCCACAATGAGCAGTTCTTC	TRBV27	TRBJ2-1	.	.
CASSFRGYTYNEQFF	TGTGCCAGCAGCTTCAGGGGTTACACCTACAATGAGCAGTTCTTC	TRBV5-6	TRBJ2-1	.	.
CASSNFGTSKIDTQYF	TGCGCCAGCAGCAACTTCGGGACTAGCAAGATAGATACGCAGTATTTT	TRBV5-1	TRBJ2-3	.	TRBD2
CASRPSGRARGPDTQYF	TGTGCCAGTAGACCTAGCGGGAGGGCCCGGGGACCAGATACGCAGTATTTT	TRBV19	TRBJ2-3	.	TRBD2
CASIRPLASGSETQYF	TGTGCCAGCATCCGGCCCTTGGCTAGCGGGAGTGAGACCCAGTACTTC	TRBV7-9	TRBJ2-5	.	TRBD2
CASSAGQGAGNEQFF	TGTGCCAGCAGCGCGGGACAGGGGGCTGGGAATGAGCAGTTCTTC	TRBV9	TRBJ2-1	once	TRBD1
CASSLGPGLADYNEQFF	TGCGCCAGCAGCTTAGGACCGGGACTAGCGGATTACAATGAGCAGTTCTTC	TRBV5-1	TRBJ2-1	.	TRBD2
CASSLDRNYGYTF	TGTGCCAGCAGCTTGGACAGGAACTATGGCTACACCTTC	TRBV5-4	TRBJ1-2	.	.
CASSLSFGYGYTF	TGTGCCAGCAGTTTATCGTTCGGGTATGGCTACACCTTC	TRBV27	TRBJ1-2	.	.
CASSYSYRGGDRHEQYF	TGTGCCAGCAGTTACTCGTATCGAGGGGGCGATAGGCACGAGCAGTACTTC	TRBV6-2/TRBV6-3	TRBJ2-7	.	TRBD1
CASSFRTGAPAEAFF	TGCGCCAGCAGCTTCCGGACAGGGGCTCCCGCTGAAGCTTTCTTT	TRBV5-1	TRBJ1-1	.	TRBD1